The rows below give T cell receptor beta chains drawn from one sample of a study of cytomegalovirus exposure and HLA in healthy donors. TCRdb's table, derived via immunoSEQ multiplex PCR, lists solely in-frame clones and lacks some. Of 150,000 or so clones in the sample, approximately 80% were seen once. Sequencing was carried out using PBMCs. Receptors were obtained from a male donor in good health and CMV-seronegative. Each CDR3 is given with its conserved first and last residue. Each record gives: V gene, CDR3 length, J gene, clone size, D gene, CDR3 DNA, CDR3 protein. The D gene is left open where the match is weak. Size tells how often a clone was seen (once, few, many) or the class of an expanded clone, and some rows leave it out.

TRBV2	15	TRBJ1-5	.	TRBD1	TGTGCCAGCAGTGGGGACAGGGGAGTCAATCAGCCCCAGCATTTT	CASSGDRGVNQPQHF
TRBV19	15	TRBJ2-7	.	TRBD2	TGTGCCAGTACCCCGACTAGCGGGAGGGCCTACGAGCAGTACTTC	CASTPTSGRAYEQYF
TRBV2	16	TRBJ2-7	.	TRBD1	TGTGCCAGCAGGGATGCCGCTTTGACAGGGGGGTACGAGCAGTACTTC	CASRDAALTGGYEQYF
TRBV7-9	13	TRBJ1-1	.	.	TGTGCCAGCAGCTCCCGGAGGAACACTGAAGCTTTCTTT	CASSSRRNTEAFF
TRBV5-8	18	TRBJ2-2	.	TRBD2	TGTGCCAGCAGTTCGGGGCAACTAGCGTTCGCGAACACCGGGGAGCTGTTTTTT	CASSSGQLAFANTGELFF
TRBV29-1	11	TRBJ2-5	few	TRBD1	TGCAGCGTCACAGGGGGGGAGACCCAGTACTTC	CSVTGGETQYF
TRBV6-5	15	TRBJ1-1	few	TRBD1	TGTGCCAGCAGTCGAGGGGACAGGATGAACACTGAAGCTTTCTTT	CASSRGDRMNTEAFF
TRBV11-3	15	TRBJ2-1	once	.	TGTGCCAGCAGCGACTCGGGGAGCTCCTACAATGAGCAGTTCTTC	CASSDSGSSYNEQFF
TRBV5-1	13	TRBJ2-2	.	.	TGCGCCAGCAGCCCGTCGAACACCGGGGAGCTGTTTTTT	CASSPSNTGELFF
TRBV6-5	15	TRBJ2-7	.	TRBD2	TGTGCCAGCAGTTACGAGAGACTAGCGGCCGACGAGCAGTACTTC	CASSYERLAADEQYF
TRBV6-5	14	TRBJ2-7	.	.	TGTGCCAGCAGTTACTGGGGGCGACCCTACGAGCAGTACTTC	CASSYWGRPYEQYF
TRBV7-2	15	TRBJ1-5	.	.	TGTGCCGGCAGCTTATCCAGAAATAGCAATCAGCCCCAGCATTTT	CAGSLSRNSNQPQHF
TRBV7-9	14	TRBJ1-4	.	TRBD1	TGTGCCAGCAGCCCGGGACAGGGGAACGAAAAACTGTTTTTT	CASSPGQGNEKLFF
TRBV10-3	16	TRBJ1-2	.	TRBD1	TGTGCCATCAGTGAATGGGACAGTGAAGTTAACTATGGCTACACCTTC	CAISEWDSEVNYGYTF
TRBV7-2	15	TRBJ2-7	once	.	TGTGCCAGCAGGGTCCGGGACGGGAGCTCCTACGAGCAGTACTTC	CASRVRDGSSYEQYF
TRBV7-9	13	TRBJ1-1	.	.	TGTGCCAGCACCCGGGACACACCTTGGGAAGCTTTCTTT	CASTRDTPWEAFF
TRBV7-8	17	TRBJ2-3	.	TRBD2	TGTGCCAGCAGCTCGTCCTTAGCGGGAGAAAGCACAGATACGCAGTATTTT	CASSSSLAGESTDTQYF
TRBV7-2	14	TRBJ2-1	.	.	TGTGCCAGCAGAGGGGGGGCGGGGTACAATGAGCAGTTCTTC	CASRGGAGYNEQFF
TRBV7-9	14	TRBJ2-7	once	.	TGTGCCAGCAGCCTCGCGACGGGAAACTACGAGCAGTACTTC	CASSLATGNYEQYF
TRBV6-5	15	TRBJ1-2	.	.	TGTGCCAGCAGTATAACAGGATCCTACCGCTATGGCTACACCTTC	CASSITGSYRYGYTF
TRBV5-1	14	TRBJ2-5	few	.	TGCGCCAGCAGCCTCTGGCGGGACCAAGAGACCCAGTACTTC	CASSLWRDQETQYF
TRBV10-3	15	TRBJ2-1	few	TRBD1	TGTGCCATCATGCCCGGGACAGGGGGCATGAATGAGCAGTTCTTC	CAIMPGTGGMNEQFF
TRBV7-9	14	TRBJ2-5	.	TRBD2	TGTGCCAGCAGGACTAGCGGTATGCAAGAGACCCAGTACTTC	CASRTSGMQETQYF